The clone carrying this T cell receptor (beta chain) came up once. This sample was included in a study of blood T cell repertoires in COVID-19. Authors' analysis steps: Amplifying reference gene primers gave estimates of nucleated cell counts. The table came from immunoSEQ multiplex PCR; TCRdb's copy has only in-frame clones and leaves some out. That table is the source of V, J and clone size, and D and trimming were worked out from the DNA. The table records more than 250,000 clones, about four fifths of them present only once. CDR1 is SGHRS, CDR2 YFSETQ, per germline. The V and J ends lost 8 bases and 3 bases respectively, with 24 bases between them. The CDR3 spans 17 residues.

This rearrangement joins TRBV5-1 to TRBJ1-5, with D tentatively TRBD1 (6 bases). The clonotype was recovered from a woman in her forties or fifties with acute or convalescent COVID-19. Input material: peripheral blood. CDR3 bases: TGCGCCAGTTATTTCAGTAGGGACACGGGACCCAATCAGCCCCAGCATTTT. Its protein is CASYFSRDTGPNQPQHF.